This TCR beta chain stems from a study of regulatory T cells in long-lasting Graves disease. Overall study findings and caveats: With 2,741 shared public clonotypes, persistent patients exceeded new patients, who shared over 850.

Time point defined: persistent/refractory GD, antithyroid drugs over 5 years with positive TRAb. TCR sequences were obtained from RNA taken from PBMCs. American Thyroid Association guidelines served as the basis for diagnosing Graves' disease. This CDR3 has 14 residues. The V end lost 5 bases, the J end lost 5 bases, and 12 bases lay between the germline ends. CDR1 and CDR2 (germline): SGHVS, FQNEAQ. With regard to this clonotype: Its antigen is currently unknown.

TCR beta libraries were built with iRepertoire HTBI primers and Arm-PCR of CDR3 regions. One entry per CDR3 protein results from TCRdb running MiXCR on the multiplex PCR reads. The table shows approximately 350,000 distinct CDR3 sequences, with approximately 25% occurring only once. The genes are TRBV7-8 and TRBJ2-2; the D gene could be TRBD1 or TRBD2 (5 bases each). Sequenced material: peripheral blood mononuclear cells (PBMCs), taken when the disease was refractory, from a patient treated with antithyroid drugs. The sequence was collected from a woman aged 40 to 50 with Graves disease. CDR3 nucleotide sequence: TGTGCCAGCAGCCAACCGGGGCCAACCGGGGAGCTGTTTTTT. Residues: CASSQPGPTGELFF.